This TCR beta chain was sequenced in a study of T-cell memory formation after mild COVID-19. General observations from the study: Whereas later expanders leaned CD4+, clones contracting day 15 to 85 showed a balanced CD4/CD8 makeup.

This clonotype was detected a few times. Its cognate antigen is unknown. Via MiXCR, TCRdb re-called the 5' RACE reads, giving one row per CDR3 protein. The sample lists approximately 260,000 distinct CDR3 sequences, roughly 18% seen once, with more than 20% in the top ten. V lost 5 bases to trimming and J lost 3 bases, with 9 bases between them. This CDR3 contains 13 residues. The germline CDR1 and CDR2 sequences are SGHRS and YFSETQ. This chain links TRBV5-1 with TRBJ2-1; maybe TRBD2 (6 bases). Sequences were obtained from PBMCs or a T cell subset sorted from them (not recorded which). The receptor comes from a man younger than 35 who had mild COVID-19 (a few samples of this study predate the infection). Cell type and time point are not known. CDR3 nucleotide sequence: TGCGCCAGCAGTCGGGACTTCTACAATGAGCAGTTCTTC. It translates to CASSRDFYNEQFF.